These 5 T cell receptor beta chains came from one sample sequenced in a study of T cell repertoires in cytomegalovirus infection. These receptors have no identified antigens. Using its own MiXCR run on the reads, TCRdb lists one record per CDR3 protein. The profile shows about 920,000 distinct CDR3 sequences, approximately 33% of them singletons. This specimen was cultured CD8+ T cells from PBMCs, taken from culture after CMV antigen stimulation. These receptors originate from a human donor in good health (CMV status not recorded). Some clones in this sample may be carry-over from other donors' samples.

This clonotype was recorded at least ten times. The chain recombines TRBV7-2 with TRBJ2-2; D gene unclear. Between the trimmed V and J ends, which lost 5 bases and 8 bases, there was a span of 12 bases. Germline-derived CDR1 and CDR2 are SGHTA and FQGNSA. This CDR3 region has 13 residues. CDR3 amino acids: CASSVLSAGELFF. For the CDR3, the DNA is TGTGCCAGCAGCGTACTCTCGGCGGGGGAGCTGTTTTTT.

This clonotype has ten or more counts. The rearrangement links TRBV7-8 to TRBJ2-5; D gene ambiguous. The CDR3 extends over 14 amino acids. The V gene lost 3 bases and the J gene lost 5 bases, with 13 bases spanning the gap. The germline V gene has CDR1 SGHVS and CDR2 FQNEAQ. This CDR3 reads CASSFSRRMETQYF. The CDR3 DNA follows: TGTGCCAGCAGCTTTTCGAGGAGAATGGAGACCCAGTACTTC.

This clonotype was recorded many times. The V call is TRBV7-8, the J call TRBJ2-4; D unresolved. Germline V gene data show CDR1 as SGHVS and CDR2 as FQNEAQ. This CDR3 spans 14 amino acids. V dropped 5 bases and J dropped 2 bases, with 10 bases sitting between them. CDR3 DNA sequence: TGTGCCAGCAGCCCCAACCCGCCCAAAAACATTCAGTACTTC. Residues: CASSPNPPKNIQYF.

The genes are TRBV14 and TRBJ2-5; D is possibly TRBD1 or TRBD2 (5 bases each). Trimming cost V 5 bases and J 2 bases, with 15 bases left between them. This CDR3 has 15 residues. Germline lookup yields CDR1 SGHDN and CDR2 FVKESK. The CDR3 loop is CASSRPGRWQETQYF. CDR3 coding DNA: TGTGCCAGCAGCAGGCCGGGACGCTGGCAAGAGACCCAGTACTTC. Using reference TRBV14 and TRBJ2-5 for the parts outside the CDR3, the full variable domain is EAGVTQFPSHSVIEKGQTVTLRCDPISGHDNLYWYRRVMGKEIKFLLHFVKESKQDESGMPNNRFLAERTGGTYSTLKVQPAELEDSGVYFCASSRPGRWQETQYFGPGTRLLVL.

In its sample, this clonotype was seen a few times. The rearrangement joins TRBV7-9 to TRBJ1-2, with D unresolved. This CDR3 has 13 residues. Trimming left V 0 bases short and J 8 bases short, with 10 bases between. CDR1 and CDR2 from the germline V gene are SEHNR and FQNEAQ (reference sequence). The CDR3 DNA reads as TGTGCCAGCAGCTTAGCGCGTGACGGCGGCTACACCTTC. Translating gives CASSLARDGGYTF.